This TCR beta chain was obtained from a study of T cell repertoires in cytomegalovirus infection. Study-wide context: Use of recently identified HLA-C-restricted and well-studied HLA-B-restricted CMV epitopes was part of the study. Public signatures in TCR beta pointed to CMV infection and matching HLA type. Broader study findings: The study found HLA-C-restricted CMV-specific TCR beta clonotypes dominating the ex vivo response. Of the TCR beta families, the public ones yielded a cumulative frequency that identified carriers of CMV plus the relevant HLA.

Germline V gene lookup returns CDR1 SGHTA and CDR2 FQGNSA. V lost 5 bases to trimming and J lost 5 bases; unmatched junction nucleotides: 2. This CDR3 spans 13 amino acids. This clonotype has at least ten counts. Its antigen is not known. MiXCR, run by TCRdb on the reads, gives a single entry per CDR3 protein. This table holds roughly 990,000 distinct CDR3 sequences, approximately 33% found once. The chain couples TRBV7-2 to TRBJ2-4, with 8 bases fitting TRBD1. The TCR was taken from a human donor in good health (CMV status not recorded). Some clones in this sample may be carry-over from other donors' samples. Sequencing was performed on cultured CD8+ T cells from PBMCs, taken from culture after CMV antigen stimulation. CDR3 bases: TGTGCCAGCAGCCCAGGGGGCGAAAACATTCAGTACTTC. This sequence encodes CASSPGGENIQYF.